This T cell receptor beta chain was identified in a study of T cell responses to AZD1222 COVID-19 vaccine (dated by TCRdb to about 2021). The study in broad terms: AZD1222 recipients with second doses at about 4 weeks or about 12 weeks were pooled, because spike-specific TCR depth and breadth did not differ between schedules. A total of 233 trial participants underwent TCR sequencing, of whom nearly 210 received two doses of AZD1222 and 26 received two doses of the MenACWY control vaccine. Trial participants were enrolled by age into subgroups of 18-55, 56-69 and 70-plus years, and approximately 150, 30 and 60 TCR-sequenced participants, respectively, were included in these subgroups. The investigation overall reported the following: Most participants were white British and females outnumbered males, and the authors suggested that clonal diversity may have been underestimated. Reportedly, close to half of the unique spike-specific TCRs recognized epitopes lying outside the regions that are mutated in the B.1.351 and B.1.1.7 variants. In the small 56-69-year group, the increase in depth fell short of significance, most likely because of low power. After two AZD1222 doses, spike-specific TCR breadth and depth were significantly higher than at day 0 and than in MenACWY recipients. No day 14 peak-response samples were available, so repertoires were characterized only after the peak T cell response. Only a handful of AZD1222 recipients were SARS-CoV-2 seropositive at baseline, limiting conclusions about previously exposed vaccinees. The vaccine-associated CD4 TCRs covered the entire spike protein, and the dominant responses fell in regions 160-218 and 743-854.

This clone was seen once. Its antigen is still unknown. No base-level quality is on record; no much larger clone is a single base apart. Taken from the germline V gene (reference sequence), the CDR1 and CDR2 loops are LGHDT and YNNKEL. The junction shows trimming of 1 base on V and 0 bases on J, plus 13 bases between the germline ends. There are 16 amino acids in the CDR3, from cysteine to phenylalanine inclusive. The only DNA kept is the CDR3, 48 bases in frame from the first base. The CDR3 regions of human TCRbeta chains were subjected to immunosequencing. The published analysis was carried out like this. TCRs in the repertoires were matched against a reference library of SARS-CoV-2-specific TCRs that had been generated with the MIRA antigen-specificity platform. Breadth was defined as the fraction of unique TCRs that were SARS-CoV-2-associated, and depth was defined as the fraction of total T cells that were SARS-CoV-2-associated. Using the MIRA data, each spike-specific TCR was mapped to the spike region that the TCR reacts to and placed in a CD4 or CD8 class. Log10-transformed breadth and depth values were compared by one-way ANOVA with Sidak's multiple comparisons tests. TCRdb mirrors the immuneACCESS table, restricted to in-frame sequences. Some clones are absent from its copies; in checked studies, under half trace to an unresolved V gene, and the reason for the others is unknown. V, J and clone size reflect that table, while D and trimming were determined from the DNA. For this sample there are 180,000 or so clones; around 94% appear just once. The ten largest clones add up to 0.64% of the sample.

Explained via the paper, the time point label denotes: baseline before first vaccination. The vaccinee samples were drawn from two UK trials, COV001 and COV002, one of which was a single-blind randomized controlled phase 2/3 trial testing AZD1222 (ChAdOx1 nCoV-19) in healthy adults. Trial participant PBMC samples were collected at day 0 and day 28 after the second dose for TCRbeta chain sequencing. This TCR was recovered from an adult in good health. Sample: peripheral blood, taken on day 0 of AZD1222 vaccination. The rearranged chain carries TRBV3-1 (or the pseudogene TRBV3-2) and TRBJ2-7; the D gene is possibly TRBD1 or TRBD2, each agreeing over 5 bases. In nucleotide form, the sequence is TGTGCCAGCAGCCAAGTCGGATCGGGGCTCTCCTACGAGCAGTACTTC. Translated, it reads CASSQVGSGLSYEQYF.